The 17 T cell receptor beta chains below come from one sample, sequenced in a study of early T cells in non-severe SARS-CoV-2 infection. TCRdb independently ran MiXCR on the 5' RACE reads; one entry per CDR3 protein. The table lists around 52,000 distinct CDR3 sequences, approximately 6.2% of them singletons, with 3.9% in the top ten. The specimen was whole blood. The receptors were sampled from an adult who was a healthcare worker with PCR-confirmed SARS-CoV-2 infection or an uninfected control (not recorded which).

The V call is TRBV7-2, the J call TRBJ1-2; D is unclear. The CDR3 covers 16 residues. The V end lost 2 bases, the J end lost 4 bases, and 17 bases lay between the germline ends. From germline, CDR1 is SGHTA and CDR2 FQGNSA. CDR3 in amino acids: CASSLNPKTRTYGYTF. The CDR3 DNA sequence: TGTGCCAGCAGCTTAAACCCCAAAACCCGGACCTATGGCTACACCTTC.

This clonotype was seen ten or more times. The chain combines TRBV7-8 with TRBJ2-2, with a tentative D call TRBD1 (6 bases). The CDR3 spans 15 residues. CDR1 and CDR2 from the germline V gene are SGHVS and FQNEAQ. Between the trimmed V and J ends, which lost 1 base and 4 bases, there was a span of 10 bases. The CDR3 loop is CASSLETGTTGELFF. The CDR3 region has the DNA TGTGCCAGCAGCTTAGAGACAGGAACCACCGGGGAGCTGTTTTTT.

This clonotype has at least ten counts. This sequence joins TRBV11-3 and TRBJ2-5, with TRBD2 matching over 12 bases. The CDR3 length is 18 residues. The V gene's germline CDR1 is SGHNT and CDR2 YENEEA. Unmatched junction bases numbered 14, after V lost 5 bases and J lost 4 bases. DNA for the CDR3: TGTGCCAGCAGCCTACCCTATGCTAGCGGGGGGGCTTCAGAGACCCAGTACTTC. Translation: CASSLPYASGGASETQYF.

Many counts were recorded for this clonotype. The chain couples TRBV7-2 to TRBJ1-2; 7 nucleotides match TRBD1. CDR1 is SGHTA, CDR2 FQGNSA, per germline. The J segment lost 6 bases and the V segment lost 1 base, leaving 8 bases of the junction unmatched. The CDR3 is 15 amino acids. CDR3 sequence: CASSLVRGPFDGYTF. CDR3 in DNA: TGTGCCAGCAGCTTAGTTAGGGGGCCATTTGATGGCTACACCTTC.

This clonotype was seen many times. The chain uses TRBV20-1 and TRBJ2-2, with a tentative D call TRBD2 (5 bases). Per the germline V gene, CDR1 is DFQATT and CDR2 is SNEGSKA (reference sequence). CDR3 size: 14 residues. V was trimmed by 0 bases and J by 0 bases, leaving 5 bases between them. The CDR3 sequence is CSARDSANTGELFF. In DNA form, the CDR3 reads TGCAGTGCTAGAGATAGCGCGAACACCGGGGAGCTGTTTTTT.

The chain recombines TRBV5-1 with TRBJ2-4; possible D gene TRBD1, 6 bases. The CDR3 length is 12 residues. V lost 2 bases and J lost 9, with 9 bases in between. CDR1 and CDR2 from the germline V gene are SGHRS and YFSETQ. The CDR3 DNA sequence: TGCGCCAGCAGCTTCACAGGGAGCATTCAGTACTTC. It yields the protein CASSFTGSIQYF.

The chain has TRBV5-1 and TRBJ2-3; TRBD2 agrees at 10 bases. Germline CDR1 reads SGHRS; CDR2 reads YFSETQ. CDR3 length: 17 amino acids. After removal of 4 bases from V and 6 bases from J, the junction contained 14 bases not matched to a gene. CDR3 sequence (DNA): TGCGCCAGCAGCCTACAAACTCTAGCGGGGGCCCTGGATACGCAGTATTTT. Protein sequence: CASSLQTLAGALDTQYF.

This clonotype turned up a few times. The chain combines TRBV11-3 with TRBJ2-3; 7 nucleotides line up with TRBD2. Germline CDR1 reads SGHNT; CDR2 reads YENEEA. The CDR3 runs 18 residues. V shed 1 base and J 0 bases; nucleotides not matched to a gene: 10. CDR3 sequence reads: CASSLGLLAADSTDTQYF. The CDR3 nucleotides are TGTGCCAGCAGCTTAGGTCTCCTAGCGGCCGATAGCACAGATACGCAGTATTTT.

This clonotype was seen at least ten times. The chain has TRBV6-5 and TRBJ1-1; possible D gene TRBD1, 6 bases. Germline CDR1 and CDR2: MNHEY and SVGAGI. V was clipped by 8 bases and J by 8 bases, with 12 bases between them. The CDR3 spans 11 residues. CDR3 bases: TGTGCCAGCCGATCGACAGGAGAAGCTTTCTTT. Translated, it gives CASRSTGEAFF.

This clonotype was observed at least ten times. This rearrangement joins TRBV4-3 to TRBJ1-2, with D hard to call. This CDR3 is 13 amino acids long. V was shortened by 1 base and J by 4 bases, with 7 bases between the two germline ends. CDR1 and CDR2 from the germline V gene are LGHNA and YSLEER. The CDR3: CASSQALAYGYTF. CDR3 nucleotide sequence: TGCGCCAGCAGCCAAGCTCTGGCCTATGGCTACACCTTC.

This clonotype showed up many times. The DNA of the CDR3 is TGCGCCAGCAGGTTCCAGGTCACAGATACGCAGTATTTT. It codes for CASRFQVTDTQYF. This rearrangement joins TRBV10-2 to TRBJ2-3; no reliable D call. The CDR3 covers 13 residues. V was cut by 6 bases and J by 2 bases, with 9 bases left in between. CDR1 is WSHSY and CDR2 is SAAADI in the germline V gene.

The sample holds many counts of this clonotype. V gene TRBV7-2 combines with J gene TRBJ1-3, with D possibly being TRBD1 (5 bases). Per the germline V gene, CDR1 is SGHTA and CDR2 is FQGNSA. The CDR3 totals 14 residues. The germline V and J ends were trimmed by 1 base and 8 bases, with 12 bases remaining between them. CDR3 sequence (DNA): TGTGCCAGCAGCTTAGTTGCAGGCAGGGACACCATATATTTT. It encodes CASSLVAGRDTIYF.

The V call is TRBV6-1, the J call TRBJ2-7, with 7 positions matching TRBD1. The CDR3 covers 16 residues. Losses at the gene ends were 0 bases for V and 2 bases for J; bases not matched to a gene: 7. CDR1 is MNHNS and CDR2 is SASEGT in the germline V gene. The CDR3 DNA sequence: TGTGCCAGCAGTGAAGCCGGGACAGCCGGGGCCTACGAGCAGTACTTC. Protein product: CASSEAGTAGAYEQYF.

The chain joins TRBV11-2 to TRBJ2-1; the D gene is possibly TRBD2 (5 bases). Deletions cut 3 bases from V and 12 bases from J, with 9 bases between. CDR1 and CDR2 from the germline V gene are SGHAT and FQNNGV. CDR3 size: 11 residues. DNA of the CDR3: TGTGCCAGCAGCTTCCTTGAGGGGCAGTTCTTC. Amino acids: CASSFLEGQFF.

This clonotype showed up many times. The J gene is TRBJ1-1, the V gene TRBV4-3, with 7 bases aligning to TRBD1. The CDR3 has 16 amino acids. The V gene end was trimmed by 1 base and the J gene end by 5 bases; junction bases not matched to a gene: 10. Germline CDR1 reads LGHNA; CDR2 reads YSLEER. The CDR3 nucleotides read TGCGCCAGCAGCCAAGCGGGGCCAGGACAGGTAACTGAAGCTTTCTTT. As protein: CASSQAGPGQVTEAFF.

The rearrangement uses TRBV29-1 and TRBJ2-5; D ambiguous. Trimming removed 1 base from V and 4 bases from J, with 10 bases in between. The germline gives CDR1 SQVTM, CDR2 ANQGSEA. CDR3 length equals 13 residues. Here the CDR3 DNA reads TGCAGCGTTGAAGGAGGCAGTCCAGAGACCCAGTACTTC. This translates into CSVEGGSPETQYF.

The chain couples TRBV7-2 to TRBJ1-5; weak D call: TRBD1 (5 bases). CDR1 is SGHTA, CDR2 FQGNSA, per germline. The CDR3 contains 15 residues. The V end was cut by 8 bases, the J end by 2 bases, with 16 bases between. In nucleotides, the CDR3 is TGTGCCAGCGCCTGGGGGGTTGGTGGCAATCAGCCCCAGCATTTT. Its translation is CASAWGVGGNQPQHF.